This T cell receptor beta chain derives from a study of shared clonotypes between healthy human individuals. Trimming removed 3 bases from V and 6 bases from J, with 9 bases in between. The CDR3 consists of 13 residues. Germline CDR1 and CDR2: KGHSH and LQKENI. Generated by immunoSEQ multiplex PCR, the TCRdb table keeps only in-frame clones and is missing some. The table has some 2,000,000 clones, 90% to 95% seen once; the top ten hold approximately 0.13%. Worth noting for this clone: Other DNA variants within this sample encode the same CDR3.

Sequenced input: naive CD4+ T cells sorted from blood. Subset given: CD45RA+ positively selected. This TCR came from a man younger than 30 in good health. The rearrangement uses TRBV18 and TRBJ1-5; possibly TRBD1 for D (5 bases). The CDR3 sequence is CASSPGEGQPQHF. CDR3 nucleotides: TGTGCCAGCTCACCGGGGGAGGGTCAGCCCCAGCATTTT.